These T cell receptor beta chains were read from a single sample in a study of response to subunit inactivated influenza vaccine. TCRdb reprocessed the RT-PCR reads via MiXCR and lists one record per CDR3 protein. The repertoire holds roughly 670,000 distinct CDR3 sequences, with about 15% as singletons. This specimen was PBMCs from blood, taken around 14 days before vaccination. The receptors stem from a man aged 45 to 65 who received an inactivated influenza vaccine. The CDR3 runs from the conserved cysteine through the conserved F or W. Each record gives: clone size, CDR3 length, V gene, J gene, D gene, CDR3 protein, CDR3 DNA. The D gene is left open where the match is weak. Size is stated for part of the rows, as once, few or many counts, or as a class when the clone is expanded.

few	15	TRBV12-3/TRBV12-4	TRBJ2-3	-	CASSLAPSREDTQYF	TGTGCCAGCAGTTTAGCGCCTTCCAGGGAGGATACGCAGTATTTT
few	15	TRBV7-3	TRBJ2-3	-	CASSFGGEGADTQYF	TGTGCCAGCAGCTTTGGGGGCGAGGGGGCAGATACGCAGTATTTT
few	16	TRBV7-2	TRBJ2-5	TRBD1	CASSFAPGQSQETQYF	TGTGCCAGCAGCTTCGCTCCGGGACAGAGCCAAGAGACCCAGTACTTC
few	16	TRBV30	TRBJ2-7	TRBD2	CAWEGGTSGTVNEQYF	TGTGCCTGGGAGGGAGGGACTAGCGGGACGGTAAACGAGCAGTACTTC
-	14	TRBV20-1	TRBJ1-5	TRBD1	CSAIDRVGNQPQHF	TGCAGTGCCATTGACAGGGTGGGCAATCAGCCCCAGCATTTT
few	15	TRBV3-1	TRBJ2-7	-	CASSQVTGGDYEQYF	TGTGCCAGCAGCCAAGTTACAGGGGGGGATTACGAGCAGTACTTC
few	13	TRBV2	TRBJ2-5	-	CASSRDPGETQYF	TGTGCCAGCAGTAGGGACCCGGGGGAGACCCAGTACTTC
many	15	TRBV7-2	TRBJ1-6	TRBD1	CASSPGTGGYSPLHF	TGTGCCAGCAGCCCCGGGACAGGGGGCTATTCACCCCTCCACTTT
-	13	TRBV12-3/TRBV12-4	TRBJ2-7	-	CASSVSRTEEQYF	TGTGCCAGCAGTGTAAGTAGGACTGAGGAGCAGTACTTC
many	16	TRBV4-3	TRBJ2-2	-	CASSQDSQAHTGELFF	TGCGCCAGCAGCCAAGATTCCCAGGCGCACACCGGGGAGCTGTTTTTT
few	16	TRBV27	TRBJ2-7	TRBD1	CASRMDGTGLTYEQYF	TGTGCCAGCAGAATGGACGGGACAGGGCTCACCTACGAGCAGTACTTC
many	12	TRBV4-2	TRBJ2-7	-	CASSKQGSEQYF	TGTGCCAGCAGCAAACAGGGAAGCGAGCAGTACTTC
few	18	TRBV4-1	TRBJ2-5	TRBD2	CASSQDYGGGLARETQYF	TGCGCCAGCAGCCAAGATTACGGGGGGGGTCTAGCGAGGGAGACCCAGTACTTC
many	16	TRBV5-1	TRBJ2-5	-	CASSLEGGGVGETQYF	TGCGCCAGCAGCTTGGAAGGAGGGGGCGTCGGGGAGACCCAGTACTTC
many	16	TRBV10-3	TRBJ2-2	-	CAIRSTGTLNTGELFF	TGTGCCATCAGATCGACGGGGACACTGAACACCGGGGAGCTGTTTTTT
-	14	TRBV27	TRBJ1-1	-	CASRAWAGSTEAFF	TGTGCCAGCAGAGCCTGGGCAGGGAGCACTGAAGCTTTCTTT
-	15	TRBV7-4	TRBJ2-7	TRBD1	CASSIQDRGAYEQYF	TGTGCCAGCAGCATTCAGGACAGGGGTGCCTACGAGCAGTACTTC
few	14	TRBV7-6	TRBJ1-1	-	CASSRYQQNTEAFF	TGTGCCAGCAGCCGTTACCAGCAGAACACTGAAGCTTTCTTT
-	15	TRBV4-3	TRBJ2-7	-	CASSQDRHAAYEQYF	TGCGCCAGCAGCCAAGATCGGCACGCCGCCTACGAGCAGTACTTC
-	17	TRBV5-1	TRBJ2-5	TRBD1	CASSLDMSAGGAGTQYF	TGCGCCAGCAGCTTGGATATGTCGGCAGGGGGCGCGGGGACCCAGTACTTC
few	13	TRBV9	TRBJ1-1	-	CASRRGADTEAFF	TGTGCCAGCAGGAGGGGCGCGGACACTGAAGCTTTCTTT
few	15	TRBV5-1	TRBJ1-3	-	CASSQDSTSGNTIYF	TGCGCCAGCAGCCAAGACAGCACCTCTGGAAACACCATATATTTT
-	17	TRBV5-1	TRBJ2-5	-	CASSLGALGAAQETQYF	TGCGCCAGCAGCTTGGGAGCCCTAGGTGCGGCCCAAGAGACCCAGTACTTC
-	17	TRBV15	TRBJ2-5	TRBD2	CATSRDFRAGGEETQYF	TGTGCCACCAGCAGAGATTTTAGGGCGGGGGGAGAAGAGACCCAGTACTTC
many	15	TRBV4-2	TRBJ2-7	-	CASSQETTRVYEQYF	TGTGCCAGCAGCCAGGAGACCACCCGGGTCTACGAGCAGTACTTC
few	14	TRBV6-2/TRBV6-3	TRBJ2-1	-	CASSYLVSYNEQFF	TGTGCCAGCAGTTACCTGGTGTCCTACAATGAGCAGTTCTTC
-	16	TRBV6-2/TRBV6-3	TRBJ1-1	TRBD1	CASSYSRTGVNTEAFF	TGTGCCAGCAGTTACTCGAGGACAGGGGTGAACACTGAAGCTTTCTTT
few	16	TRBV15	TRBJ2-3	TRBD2	CATSTGWGGSTDTQYF	TGTGCCACCAGCACAGGGTGGGGGGGGAGCACAGATACGCAGTATTTT
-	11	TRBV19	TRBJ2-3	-	CASSIQDTQYF	TGTGCCAGTAGTATCCAGGATACGCAGTATTTT
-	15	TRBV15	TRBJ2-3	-	CATSRDATQASTQYF	TGTGCCACCAGCAGAGACGCCACCCAGGCTAGCACGCAGTATTTT
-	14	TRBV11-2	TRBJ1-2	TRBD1	CASSPYDRAYGYTF	TGTGCCAGCAGCCCATACGACAGGGCCTATGGCTACACCTTC
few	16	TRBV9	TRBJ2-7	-	CASSNHLTRDSYEQYF	TGTGCCAGCAGCAACCACTTAACAAGAGACTCCTACGAGCAGTACTTC
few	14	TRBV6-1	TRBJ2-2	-	CASSEGGLAGELFF	TGTGCCAGCAGTGAAGGGGGGCTGGCCGGGGAGCTGTTTTTT
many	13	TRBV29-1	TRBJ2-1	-	CSVTRDSPYEQFF	TGCAGCGTGACCCGGGACTCCCCCTATGAGCAGTTCTTC
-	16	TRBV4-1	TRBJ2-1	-	CASSQGFTFSYNEQFF	TGCGCCAGCAGCCAAGGGTTCACTTTCTCCTACAATGAGCAGTTCTTC
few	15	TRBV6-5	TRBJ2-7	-	CASSYNRDGPYEQYF	TGTGCCAGCAGTTACAACCGGGACGGACCCTACGAGCAGTACTTC
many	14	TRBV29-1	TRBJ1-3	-	CSARTGSSGNTIYF	TGCAGCGCAAGGACCGGCTCCTCTGGAAACACCATATATTTT
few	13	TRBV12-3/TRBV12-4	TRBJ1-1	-	CASSLGARIEAFF	TGTGCCAGCAGTTTGGGGGCGAGAATTGAAGCTTTCTTT
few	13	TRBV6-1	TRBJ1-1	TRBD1	CASHRGEGTEAFF	TGTGCCAGCCACAGGGGAGAGGGCACTGAAGCTTTCTTT
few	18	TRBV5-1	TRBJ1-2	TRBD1	CASSPRGGQTRDGYGYTF	TGCGCCAGCAGCCCCCGAGGGGGACAGACCAGAGATGGCTATGGCTACACCTTC
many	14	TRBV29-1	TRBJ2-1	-	CSVHRDLGDNEQFF	TGCAGCGTCCACCGGGACTTGGGAGACAATGAGCAGTTCTTC
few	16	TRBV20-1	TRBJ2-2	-	CSARIRADTRQRELFF	TGCAGTGCTAGGATCCGCGCGGACACACGACAAAGGGAGCTGTTTTTT
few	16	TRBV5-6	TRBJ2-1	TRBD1	CASSFVDREVYNEQFF	TGTGCCAGCAGCTTCGTAGACAGGGAAGTCTACAATGAGCAGTTCTTC
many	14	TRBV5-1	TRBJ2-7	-	CASSLEGRAYEQYF	TGCGCCAGCAGCTTGGAGGGCAGGGCCTACGAGCAGTACTTC
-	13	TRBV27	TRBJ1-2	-	CASSPQGLDGYTF	TGTGCCAGCAGTCCTCAGGGTTTAGATGGCTACACCTTC
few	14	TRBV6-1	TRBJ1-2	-	CASRTTAANYGYTF	TGTGCCAGCAGAACGACGGCAGCTAACTATGGCTACACCTTC
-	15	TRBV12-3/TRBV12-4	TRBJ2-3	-	CASIVGGGSTDTQYF	TGTGCCAGCATTGTCGGGGGAGGAAGCACAGATACGCAGTATTTT
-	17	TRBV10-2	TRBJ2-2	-	CASSDALRAGETGELFF	TGCGCCAGCAGTGATGCCCTACGGGCAGGGGAAACCGGGGAGCTGTTTTTT
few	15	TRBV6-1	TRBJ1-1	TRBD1	CASRGTGGLGTEAFF	TGTGCCAGCAGAGGGACAGGCGGATTGGGCACTGAAGCTTTCTTT
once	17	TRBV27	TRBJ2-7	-	CASSLSGRTRSLHEQDF	TGTGCCAGCAGTTTAAGCGGCCGAACTCGTTCACTGCACGAGCAGGACTTC
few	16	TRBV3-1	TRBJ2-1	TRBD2	CASSLGTSGRGGEQFF	TGTGCCAGCAGCCTGGGGACTAGCGGGAGGGGTGGTGAGCAGTTCTTC
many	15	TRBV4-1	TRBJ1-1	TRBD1	CASRQPTGSDTEAFF	TGCGCCAGCAGACAACCGACAGGGTCGGACACTGAAGCTTTCTTT
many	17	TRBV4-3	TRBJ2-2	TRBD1	CASSQDGGQGRAGELFF	TGCGCCAGCAGCCAAGATGGTGGACAGGGAAGGGCCGGGGAGCTGTTTTTT
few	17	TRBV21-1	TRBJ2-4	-	CASSNLGTHPAKNIQYF	TGTGCCAGCAGCAACCTAGGGACTCATCCAGCCAAAAACATTCAGTACTTC
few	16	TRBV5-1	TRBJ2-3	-	CASSLVVGAVTDTQYF	TGCGCCAGCAGCTTGGTAGTGGGAGCGGTCACAGATACGCAGTATTTT